These 23 T cell receptor beta chains originate from one sample sequenced in a study of blood T cell repertoires in COVID-19. The assay was immunoSEQ multiplex PCR, and TCRdb's table has in-frame clones only and misses some. The repertoire holds under 200,000 clones, approximately 83% seen once, with roughly 2.6% in the top ten. The specimen was peripheral blood. All receptors derive from a human donor with acute or convalescent COVID-19. The donor label of this sample is uncertain.

The rearrangement links TRBV4-1 to TRBJ2-5; 10 positions match TRBD2. This CDR3 is 18 amino acids long. Looked up from germline, CDR1 is MGHRA and CDR2 is YSYEKL. After removal of 7 bases from V and 5 bases from J, the junction contained 19 bases not matched to a gene. For the CDR3, the DNA is TGCGCCAGCACCCCATCCCCAAGCGGGGGGGCTCGGGGGGAGACCCAGTACTTC. It specifies CASTPSPSGGARGETQYF.

This clone came up once. The chain is built from TRBV3-1 (or the pseudogene TRBV3-2) and TRBJ2-1, with 9 bases that match TRBD2. The CDR3 consists of 16 residues. Per the germline V gene, CDR1 is LGHDT and CDR2 is YNNKEL (reference sequence). The V and J ends lost 3 bases and 4 bases, in that order; junction bases with no gene match: 7. The chain's CDR3 is CASSQDRLAGYNEQFF. In nucleotides, the CDR3 is TGTGCCAGCAGCCAGGACAGGCTAGCGGGATACAATGAGCAGTTCTTC.

This clone was counted only a few times. The V call is TRBV2, the J call TRBJ1-4; 9 nucleotides agree with TRBD1. The CDR3 runs 13 residues. V gave up 4 bases and J gave up 8 bases; unmatched junction bases: 2. The germline CDR1 and CDR2 sequences are SNHLY and FYNNEI. The CDR3 reads CASSGTGEEKLFF. Here the CDR3 DNA reads TGTGCCAGCAGTGGGACAGGGGAGGAAAAACTGTTTTTT.

The chain couples TRBV18 to TRBJ2-7; TRBD1 is a possible D gene (7 bases). CDR3 length: 17 residues. Trimming cost V 5 bases and J 0 bases, with 20 bases left between them. Germline V gene lookup returns CDR1 KGHSH and CDR2 LQKENI. CDR3 nucleotides: TGTGCCAGCTCAAGCACTAGCTCCGGGACAGCCTCCTACGAGCAGTACTTC. Residues: CASSSTSSGTASYEQYF.

V and J are TRBV5-1 and TRBJ2-1; 7 nucleotides line up with TRBD2. The CDR3 consists of 15 residues. V trimming: 4 bases; J trimming: 10 bases; junction bases outside the gene matches: 14. CDR1 is SGHRS and CDR2 is YFSETQ in the germline V gene. CDR3: CASSTSGVSLMEQFF. CDR3 nucleotides: TGCGCCAGCAGCACGAGCGGGGTCTCACTTATGGAGCAGTTCTTC.

V is TRBV5-8 and J is TRBJ1-5; D remains ambiguous. The ends were cut back, 4 bases at V and 7 bases at J, with 18 bases in the middle. CDR1 is SGHTS, CDR2 YDEGEE, per germline. The CDR3 covers 15 residues. The CDR3 DNA follows: TGTGCCAGCAGCCCATATGGCGGGGATCAACAGCCCCAGCATTTT. Residues: CASSPYGGDQQPQHF.

The gene calls are TRBV9 and TRBJ2-5; D ambiguous. Trimming stripped 0 bases from V and 3 bases from J, with 9 bases between. Germline V lookup: CDR1 SGDLS, CDR2 YYNGEE. This CDR3 contains 14 residues. The CDR3: CASSVGAREETQYF. In nucleotides, the CDR3 is TGTGCCAGCAGCGTAGGAGCGCGAGAAGAGACCCAGTACTTC.

The J gene is TRBJ2-7, the V gene TRBV15, with TRBD2 matching 10 bases. Germline CDR1 and CDR2: LNHNV and YYDKDF (reference sequence). V lost 0 bases and J lost 3; bases outside the gene matches: 8. The CDR3 spans 17 residues. CDR3 sequence: CATSREGGSSGSYEQYF. CDR3 in DNA: TGTGCCACCAGCAGAGAGGGCGGCTCTAGCGGGAGCTACGAGCAGTACTTC.

The chain recombines TRBV6-5 with TRBJ1-1, with a weak D call TRBD1 (5 bases). Germline CDR1 is MNHEY and CDR2 is SVGAGI. Trimming pared 5 bases from V and 1 base from J, leaving 8 bases between. CDR3 length equals 13 residues. The CDR3 reads CASSSRENTEAFF. The CDR3 coding sequence is TGTGCCAGCAGTAGCAGGGAGAACACTGAAGCTTTCTTT.

This chain links TRBV19 with TRBJ1-2, with no clear D. Trimming removed 6 bases from V and 3 bases from J, with 14 bases in between. The length of the CDR3 is 14 residues. Germline CDR1 LNHDA, CDR2 SQIVND (reference sequence). The CDR3 nucleotides read TGTGCCAGTAGGTCATCACGGGTACACTATGGCTACACCTTC. Its translation is CASRSSRVHYGYTF.

Only a few counts were recorded for this clone. CDR3 in DNA: TGTGCCAGTAGTGCCGGGGACAGGGGGCGAGTGTCACCCCTCCACTTT. Translation gives CASSAGDRGRVSPLHF. The chain has TRBV19 and TRBJ1-6; 12 bases agree with TRBD1. Trimming took 5 bases from V and 10 from J; bases not matched to a gene: 9. Germline CDR1 LNHDA, CDR2 SQIVND (reference sequence). The CDR3 sequence is 16 residues long.

The rearrangement joins TRBV9 to TRBJ2-7, with 9 bases aligning to TRBD2. V gave up 3 bases and J gave up 5 bases; unmatched junction bases: 6. Germline V CDR1 and CDR2: SGDLS, YYNGEE. The CDR3 runs to 14 residues. This CDR3 reads CASSGSGSRNEQYF. CDR3 DNA sequence: TGTGCCAGCAGCGGTAGCGGGAGTCGGAACGAGCAGTACTTC.

This rearrangement joins TRBV7-2 to TRBJ2-5; TRBD2 might be the D (5 bases). V shed 4 bases and J shed 2 bases, with 11 bases lying between them. Germline V gene sequence: CDR1 SGHTA, CDR2 FQGNSA. This CDR3 is 14 amino acids long. The CDR3, as DNA: TGTGCCAGCAGCTCCATTCGGGGTCAAGAGACCCAGTACTTC. As protein: CASSSIRGQETQYF.

The chain has TRBV25-1 and TRBJ2-1, with D perhaps TRBD1 (7 bases). Trimming removed 6 bases from V and 5 bases from J, with 17 bases in between. In germline, CDR1 is MGHDK, CDR2 SYGVNS. CDR3 length: 15 residues. In nucleotides, the CDR3 is TGTGCCAGCAGCATCGCGGGACAGAGCCACAATGAGCAGTTCTTC. Translation: CASSIAGQSHNEQFF.

The gene calls are TRBV5-8 and TRBJ2-3, with D maybe TRBD2 (5 bases). Germline loops: CDR1 SGHTS, CDR2 YDEGEE. V was clipped by 2 bases and J by 1 base, with 14 bases between them. The CDR3 runs to 16 residues. The CDR3 region is CASSFPTSRGTDTQYF. CDR3 nucleotides: TGTGCCAGCAGCTTCCCCACTAGTAGGGGCACAGATACGCAGTATTTT.

The chain joins TRBV7-9 to TRBJ2-7; no reliable D call. Trimming stripped 7 bases from V and 2 bases from J, with 12 bases between. The CDR3 has 13 residues. CDR1 and CDR2 from the germline V gene are SEHNR and FQNEAQ (reference sequence). CDR3 in DNA: TGTGCCAGCACCCCCGACAAGACCTACGAGCAGTACTTC. Translated, it gives CASTPDKTYEQYF.

V is TRBV11-1 and J is TRBJ2-1; TRBD1 matches at 10 bases. Germline CDR1 and CDR2: SGHAT and FQDESV (reference sequence). The CDR3 covers 12 residues. The trim removed 6 bases at V and 10 bases at J, leaving 3 bases unmatched. The CDR3 nucleotides are TGTGCCAGCAGTGGGACAGGGGTCGAGCAGTTCTTC. Protein product: CASSGTGVEQFF.

The rearrangement uses TRBV11-3 and TRBJ1-3; 8 nucleotides match TRBD1. Trimming took 5 bases from V and 0 from J; bases not matched to a gene: 6. Germline V lookup: CDR1 SGHNT, CDR2 YENEEA. The CDR3 has 16 residues. CDR3 bases: TGTGCCAGCAGCCAAAGACAGGGGACCTCTGGAAACACCATATATTTT. It is translated as CASSQRQGTSGNTIYF.

In this sample, this clone turned up once. The chain carries TRBV7-2 and TRBJ2-1; 7 nucleotides agree with TRBD2. The V and J ends lost 5 bases and 8 bases, in that order; junction bases with no gene match: 15. Germline CDR1 reads SGHTA; CDR2 reads FQGNSA. The CDR3 runs 16 residues. The CDR3 DNA reads as TGTGCCAGCAGCCCTACCGGGACTACCCGGGCCGATGAGCAGTTCTTC. This gives the protein CASSPTGTTRADEQFF.

This chain joins TRBV7-2 and TRBJ2-3; 8 nucleotides agree with TRBD2. The CDR3 has 15 amino acids. Trimming removed 5 bases from V and 1 base from J; junction bases left unmatched: 5. Per the germline V gene, CDR1 is SGHTA and CDR2 is FQGNSA. CDR3 protein: CASSAGGGGTDTQYF. The CDR3 DNA reads TGTGCCAGCAGCGCGGGGGGCGGGGGCACAGATACGCAGTATTTT.

The chain is built from TRBV19 and TRBJ2-1; TRBD1 matches 10 bases. This CDR3 has 15 amino acids. V lost 10 bases to trimming and J lost 1 base; unmatched junction nucleotides: 7. The germline V gene has CDR1 LNHDA and CDR2 SQIVND (reference sequence). CDR3 in amino acids: CATRSGQGSYNEQFF. The CDR3, as DNA: TGTGCCACCAGGTCGGGACAGGGGTCCTACAATGAGCAGTTCTTC.

Of note for this clone: A read error may account for a junction end that differs from germline. The V gene is TRBV28, the J gene TRBJ2-3; 7 bases map to TRBD1. The germline CDR1 and CDR2 sequences are MDHEN and SYDVKM. The CDR3 loop spans 13 amino acids. The CDR3 protein is CASSFRQGSPHFF. The CDR3, as DNA: TGTGCCAGCAGTTTTAGACAGGGTTCCCCCCATTTTTTT.

This clone appeared a single time. The genes are TRBV5-5 and TRBJ2-3, with a weak D call TRBD2 (5 bases). The CDR3 loop spans 19 amino acids. CDR1 SGHKS and CDR2 YYEKEE come from the germline V gene (reference sequence). Trimming pared 4 bases from V and 0 bases from J, leaving 24 bases between. The CDR3 DNA follows: TGTGCCAGCAGCAAACACCCCACTAGGGCGGGCCTTAGCACAGATACGCAGTATTTT. Its translation is CASSKHPTRAGLSTDTQYF.